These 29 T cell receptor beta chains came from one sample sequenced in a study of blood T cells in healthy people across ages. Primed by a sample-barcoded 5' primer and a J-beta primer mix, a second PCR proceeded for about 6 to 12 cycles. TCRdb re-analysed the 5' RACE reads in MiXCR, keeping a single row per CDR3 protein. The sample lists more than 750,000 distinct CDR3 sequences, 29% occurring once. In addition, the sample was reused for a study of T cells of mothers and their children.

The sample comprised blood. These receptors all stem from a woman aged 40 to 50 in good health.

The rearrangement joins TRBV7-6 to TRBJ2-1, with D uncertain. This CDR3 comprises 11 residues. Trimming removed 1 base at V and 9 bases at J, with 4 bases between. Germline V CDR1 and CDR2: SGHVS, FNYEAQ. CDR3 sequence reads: CASSLDVEQFF. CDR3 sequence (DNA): TGTGCCAGCAGCTTAGACGTTGAGCAGTTCTTC.

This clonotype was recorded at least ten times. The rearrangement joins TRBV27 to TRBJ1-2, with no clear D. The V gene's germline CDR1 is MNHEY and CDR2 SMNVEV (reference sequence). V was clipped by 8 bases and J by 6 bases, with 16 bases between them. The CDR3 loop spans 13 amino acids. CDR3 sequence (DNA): TGTGCCAGCGGCCTCTCGGGGTACAATGGCTACACCTTC. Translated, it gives CASGLSGYNGYTF.

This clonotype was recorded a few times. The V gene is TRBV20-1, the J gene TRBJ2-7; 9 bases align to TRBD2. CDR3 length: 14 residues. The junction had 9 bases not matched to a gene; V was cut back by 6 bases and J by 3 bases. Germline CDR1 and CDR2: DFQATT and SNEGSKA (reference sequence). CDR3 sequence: CSAPRAGGNYEQYF. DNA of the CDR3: TGCAGTGCACCGAGAGCGGGGGGAAACTACGAGCAGTACTTC.

CDR3 residues: CASSSGDKAGQPQHF. DNA of the CDR3: TGCGCCAGCAGCTCCGGGGACAAGGCCGGTCAGCCCCAGCATTTT. The gene calls are TRBV5-1 and TRBJ1-5; D might be TRBD1 (6 bases). Trimming pared 3 bases from V and 6 bases from J, leaving 16 bases between. This CDR3 has 15 amino acids. The germline V gene encodes CDR1 SGHRS and CDR2 YFSETQ.

The CDR3 here is CASSQEGLAGGLSYNEQFF. The DNA for the CDR3 is TGCGCCAGCAGCCAAGAGGGACTAGCGGGAGGCCTCTCCTACAATGAGCAGTTCTTC. The J gene is TRBJ2-1, the V gene TRBV4-1; TRBD2 agrees at 15 bases. Germline CDR1 reads MGHRA; CDR2 reads YSYEKL. J was trimmed by 0 bases and V by 0 bases; bases with no gene match: 3. CDR3 size: 19 residues.

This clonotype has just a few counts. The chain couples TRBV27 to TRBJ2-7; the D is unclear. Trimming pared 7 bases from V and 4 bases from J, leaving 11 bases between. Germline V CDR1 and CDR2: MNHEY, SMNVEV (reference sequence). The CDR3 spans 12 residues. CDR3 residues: CASMGRHYEQYF. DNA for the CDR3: TGTGCCAGCATGGGCAGGCATTACGAGCAGTACTTC.

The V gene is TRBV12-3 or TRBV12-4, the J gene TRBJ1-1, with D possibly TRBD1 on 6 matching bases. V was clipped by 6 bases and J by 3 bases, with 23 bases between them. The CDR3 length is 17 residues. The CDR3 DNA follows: TGTGCCAGCAGCGGCGGTGGGGGCGCCTTCTGGGACACTGAAGCTTTCTTT. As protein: CASSGGGGAFWDTEAFF.

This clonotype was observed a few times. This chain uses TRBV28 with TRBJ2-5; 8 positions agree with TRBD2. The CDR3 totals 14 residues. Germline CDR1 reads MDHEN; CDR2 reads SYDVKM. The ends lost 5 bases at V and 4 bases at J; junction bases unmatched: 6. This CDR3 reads CASSSGGTRETQYF. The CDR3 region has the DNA TGTGCCAGCAGTAGCGGGGGCACCCGAGAGACCCAGTACTTC. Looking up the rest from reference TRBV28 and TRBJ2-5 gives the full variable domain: DVKVTQSSRYLVKRTGEKVFLECVQDMDHENMFWYRQDPGLGLRLIYFSYDVKMKEKGDIPEGYSVSREKKERFSLILESASTNQTSMYLCASSSGGTRETQYFGPGTRLLVL.

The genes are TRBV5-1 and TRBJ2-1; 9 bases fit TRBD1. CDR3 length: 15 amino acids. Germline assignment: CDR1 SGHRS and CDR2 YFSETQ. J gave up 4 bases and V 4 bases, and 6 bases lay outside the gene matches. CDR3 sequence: CASSQTGQGYNEQFF. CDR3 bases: TGCGCCAGCAGCCAGACGGGACAGGGATACAATGAGCAGTTCTTC.

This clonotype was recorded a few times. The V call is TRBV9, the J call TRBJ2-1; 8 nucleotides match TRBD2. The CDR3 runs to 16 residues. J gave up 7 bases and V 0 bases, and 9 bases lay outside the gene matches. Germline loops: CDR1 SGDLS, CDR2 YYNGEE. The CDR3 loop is CASSVVSGGAMNEQFF. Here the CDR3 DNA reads TGTGCCAGCAGCGTAGTATCCGGGGGGGCAATGAATGAGCAGTTCTTC.

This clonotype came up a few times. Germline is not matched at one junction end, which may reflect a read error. The CDR3 nucleotides are TGTGCCAGCAGTGCGGGGACTGGCACAGATGCGCAGTATTTT. Amino acids: CASSAGTGTDAQYF. The chain recombines TRBV2 with TRBJ2-3, with TRBD2 as a possible D gene (6 bases). The CDR3 is made up of 14 amino acids. Germline V gene lookup returns CDR1 SNHLY and CDR2 FYNNEI.

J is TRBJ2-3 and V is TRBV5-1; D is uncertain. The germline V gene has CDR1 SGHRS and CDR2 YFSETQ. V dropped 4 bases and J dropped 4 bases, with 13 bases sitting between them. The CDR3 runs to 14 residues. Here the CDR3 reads CASSPQASSDTQYF. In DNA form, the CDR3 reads TGCGCCAGCAGCCCCCAAGCCAGTTCAGATACGCAGTATTTT.

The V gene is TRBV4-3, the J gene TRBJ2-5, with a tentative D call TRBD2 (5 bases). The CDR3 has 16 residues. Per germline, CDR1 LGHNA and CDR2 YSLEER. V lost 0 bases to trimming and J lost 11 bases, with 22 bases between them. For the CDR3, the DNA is TGCGCCAGCAGCCAAGATTGGGCTAGCCGCGGGTTGGAGCAGTACTTC. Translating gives CASSQDWASRGLEQYF.

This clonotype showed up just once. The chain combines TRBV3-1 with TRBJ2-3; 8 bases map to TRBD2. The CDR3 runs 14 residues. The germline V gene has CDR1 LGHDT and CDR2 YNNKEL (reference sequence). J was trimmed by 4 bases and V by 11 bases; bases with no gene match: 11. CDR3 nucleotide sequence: TGTGCCTCCAGGCGGGAGGTGCACCCAGATACGCAGTATTTT. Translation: CASRREVHPDTQYF.

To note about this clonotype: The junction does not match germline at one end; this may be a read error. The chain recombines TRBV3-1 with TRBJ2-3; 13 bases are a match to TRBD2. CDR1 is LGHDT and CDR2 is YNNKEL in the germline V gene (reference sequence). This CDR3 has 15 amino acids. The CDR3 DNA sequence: TGTGCCGGCAGCCCCGGGACTAGCGGGGATGGGACGCAGTATTTT. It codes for CAGSPGTSGDGTQYF.

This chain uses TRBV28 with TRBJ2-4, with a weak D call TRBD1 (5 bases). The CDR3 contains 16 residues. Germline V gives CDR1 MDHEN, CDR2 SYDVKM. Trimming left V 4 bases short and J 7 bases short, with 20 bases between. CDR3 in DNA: TGTGCCAGCAGTTCCCGGGCCCCAGGGATGGGGAACATTCAGTACTTC. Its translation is CASSSRAPGMGNIQYF.

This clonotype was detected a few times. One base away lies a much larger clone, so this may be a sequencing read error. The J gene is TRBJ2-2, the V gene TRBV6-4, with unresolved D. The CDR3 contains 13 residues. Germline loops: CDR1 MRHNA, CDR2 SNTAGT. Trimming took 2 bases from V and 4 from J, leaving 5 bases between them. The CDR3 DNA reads TGTGCCAGCAGTGACACTGGCACCGGGGAGCTGTTTTTT. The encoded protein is CASSDTGTGELFF.

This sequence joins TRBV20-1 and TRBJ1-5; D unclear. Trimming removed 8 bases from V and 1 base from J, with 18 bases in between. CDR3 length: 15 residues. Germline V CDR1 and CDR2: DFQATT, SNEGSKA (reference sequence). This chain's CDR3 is CSPILIVFSNQPQHF. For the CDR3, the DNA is TGCAGTCCAATTTTAATTGTTTTCAGCAATCAGCCCCAGCATTTT.

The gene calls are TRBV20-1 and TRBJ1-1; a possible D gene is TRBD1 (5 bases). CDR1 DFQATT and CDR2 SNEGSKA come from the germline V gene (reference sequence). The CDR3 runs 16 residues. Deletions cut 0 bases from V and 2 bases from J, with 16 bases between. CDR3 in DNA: TGCAGTGCTAGAGATTCAAGGGGCAGGGTAAACACTGAAGCTTTCTTT. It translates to CSARDSRGRVNTEAFF.

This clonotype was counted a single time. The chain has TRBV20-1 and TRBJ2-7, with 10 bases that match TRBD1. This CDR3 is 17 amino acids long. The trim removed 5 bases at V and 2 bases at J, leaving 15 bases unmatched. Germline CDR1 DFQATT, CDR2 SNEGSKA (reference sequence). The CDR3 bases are TGCAGTGCTCGCCGGGACAGGGGTATTGCCCCCACCTACGAGCAGTACTTC. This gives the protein CSARRDRGIAPTYEQYF.

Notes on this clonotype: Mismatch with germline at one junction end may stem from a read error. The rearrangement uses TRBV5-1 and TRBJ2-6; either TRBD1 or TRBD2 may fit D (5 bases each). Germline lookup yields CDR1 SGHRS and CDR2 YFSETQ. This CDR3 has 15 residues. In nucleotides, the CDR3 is TGCGCCAGCAGCTTCGAGGGAACTGGGGCCAACGTCCGGACTTTC. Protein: CASSFEGTGANVRTF.

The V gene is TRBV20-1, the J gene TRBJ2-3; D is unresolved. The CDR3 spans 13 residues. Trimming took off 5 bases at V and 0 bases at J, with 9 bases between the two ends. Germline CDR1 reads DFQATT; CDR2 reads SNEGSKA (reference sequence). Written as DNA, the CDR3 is TGCAGTGCTCCCCAGGACAGCACAGATACGCAGTATTTT. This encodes CSAPQDSTDTQYF.

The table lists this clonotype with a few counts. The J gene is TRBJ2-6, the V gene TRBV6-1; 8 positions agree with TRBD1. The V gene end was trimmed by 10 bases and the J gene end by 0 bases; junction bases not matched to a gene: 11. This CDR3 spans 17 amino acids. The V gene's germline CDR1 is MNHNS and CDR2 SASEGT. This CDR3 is CAIPRDRTRSGANVLTF. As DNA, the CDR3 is TGTGCCATCCCAAGGGACAGGACCCGCTCTGGGGCCAACGTCCTGACTTTC.

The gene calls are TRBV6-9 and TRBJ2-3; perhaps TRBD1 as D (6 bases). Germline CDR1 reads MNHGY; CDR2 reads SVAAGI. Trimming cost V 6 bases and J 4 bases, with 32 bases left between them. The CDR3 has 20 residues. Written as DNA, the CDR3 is TGTGCCAGCAGCCCCTGTTACCCGGGACAAGACACCGTTGGGGCAGATACGCAGTATTTT. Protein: CASSPCYPGQDTVGADTQYF.

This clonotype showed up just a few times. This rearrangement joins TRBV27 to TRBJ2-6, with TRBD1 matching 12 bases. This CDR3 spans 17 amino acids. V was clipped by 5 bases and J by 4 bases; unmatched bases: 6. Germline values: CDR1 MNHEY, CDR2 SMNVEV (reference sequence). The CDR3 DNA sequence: TGTGCCAGCAGTCTCGGGACAGGGGGCGTGGGGGCCAACGTCCTGACTTTC. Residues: CASSLGTGGVGANVLTF.

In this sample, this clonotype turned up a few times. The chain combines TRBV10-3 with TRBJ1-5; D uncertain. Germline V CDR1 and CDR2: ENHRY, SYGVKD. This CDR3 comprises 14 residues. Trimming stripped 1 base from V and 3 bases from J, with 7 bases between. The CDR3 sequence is CAISEYSSNQPQHF. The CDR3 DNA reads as TGTGCCATCAGTGAGTACAGCTCCAATCAGCCCCAGCATTTT.

DNA of the CDR3: TGCGCCAGCAGCTTGGAGAAGACTAGCGGGGACGAGCAGTACTTC. It encodes CASSLEKTSGDEQYF. The chain joins TRBV5-1 to TRBJ2-7; 11 bases are shared with TRBD2. V trimming: 0 bases; J trimming: 5 bases; junction bases outside the gene matches: 4. CDR1 and CDR2 (germline): SGHRS, YFSETQ. The CDR3 spans 15 residues.

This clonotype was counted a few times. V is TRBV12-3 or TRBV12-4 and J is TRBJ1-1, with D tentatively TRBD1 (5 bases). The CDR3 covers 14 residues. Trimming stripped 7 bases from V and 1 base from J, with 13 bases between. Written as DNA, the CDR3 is TGTGCCAGCACAAATCGGGGGGGGAACACTGAAGCTTTCTTT. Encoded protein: CASTNRGGNTEAFF.

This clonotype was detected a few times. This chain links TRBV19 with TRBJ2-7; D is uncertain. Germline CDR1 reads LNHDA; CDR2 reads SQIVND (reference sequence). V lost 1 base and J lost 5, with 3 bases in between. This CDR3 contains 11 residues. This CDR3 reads CASSIGNEQYF. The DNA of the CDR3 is TGTGCCAGTAGTATAGGTAACGAGCAGTACTTC.